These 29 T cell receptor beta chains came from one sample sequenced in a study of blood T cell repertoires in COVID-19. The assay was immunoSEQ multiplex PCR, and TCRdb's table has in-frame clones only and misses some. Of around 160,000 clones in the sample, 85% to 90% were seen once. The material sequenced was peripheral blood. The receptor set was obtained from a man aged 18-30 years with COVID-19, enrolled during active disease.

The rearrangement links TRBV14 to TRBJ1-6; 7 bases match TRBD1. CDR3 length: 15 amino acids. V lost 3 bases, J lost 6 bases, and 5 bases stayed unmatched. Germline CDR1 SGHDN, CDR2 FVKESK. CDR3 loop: CASSHRQGGNSPLHF. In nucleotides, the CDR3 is TGTGCCAGCAGCCACCGACAGGGTGGTAATTCACCCCTCCACTTT. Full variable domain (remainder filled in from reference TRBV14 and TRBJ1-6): EAGVTQFPSHSVIEKGQTVTLRCDPISGHDNLYWYRRVMGKEIKFLLHFVKESKQDESGMPNNRFLAERTGGTYSTLKVQPAELEDSGVYFCASSHRQGGNSPLHFGNGTRLTVT.

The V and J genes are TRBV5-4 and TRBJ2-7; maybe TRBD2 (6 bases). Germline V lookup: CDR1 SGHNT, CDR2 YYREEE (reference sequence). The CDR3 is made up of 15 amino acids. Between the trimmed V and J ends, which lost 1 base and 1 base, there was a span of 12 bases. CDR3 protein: CASSLLAGSSYEQYF. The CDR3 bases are TGTGCCAGCAGCTTGTTGGCGGGATCTTCCTACGAGCAGTACTTC.

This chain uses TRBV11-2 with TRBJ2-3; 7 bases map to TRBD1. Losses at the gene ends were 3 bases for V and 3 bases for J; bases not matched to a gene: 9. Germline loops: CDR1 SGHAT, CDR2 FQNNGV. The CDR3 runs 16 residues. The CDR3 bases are TGTGCCAGCAGCTTGGGTAGACAGGGACCGACAGATACGCAGTATTTT. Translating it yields CASSLGRQGPTDTQYF.

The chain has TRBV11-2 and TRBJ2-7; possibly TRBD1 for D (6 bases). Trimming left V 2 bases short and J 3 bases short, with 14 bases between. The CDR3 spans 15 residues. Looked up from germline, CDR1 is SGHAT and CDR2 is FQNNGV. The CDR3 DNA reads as TGTGCCAGCAGCTTATTCGGCAGGGGTCACTACGAGCAGTACTTC. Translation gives CASSLFGRGHYEQYF.

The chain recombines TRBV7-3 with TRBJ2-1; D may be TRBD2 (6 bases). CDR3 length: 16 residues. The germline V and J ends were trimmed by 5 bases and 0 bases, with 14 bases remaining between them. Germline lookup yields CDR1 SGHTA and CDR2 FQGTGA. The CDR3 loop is CASSLISGYSYNEQFF. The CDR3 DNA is TGTGCCAGCAGCCTAATTAGCGGATACTCCTACAATGAGCAGTTCTTC.

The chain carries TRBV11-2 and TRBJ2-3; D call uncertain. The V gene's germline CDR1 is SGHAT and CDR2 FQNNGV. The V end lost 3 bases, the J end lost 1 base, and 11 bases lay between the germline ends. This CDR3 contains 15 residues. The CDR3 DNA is TGTGCCAGCAGCTTCGGGTCCGAGGGCACAGATACGCAGTATTTT. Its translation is CASSFGSEGTDTQYF. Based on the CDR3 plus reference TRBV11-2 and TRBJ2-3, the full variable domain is EAGVAQSPRYKIIEKRQSVAFWCNPISGHATLYWYQQILGQGPKLLIQFQNNGVVDDSQLPKDRFSAERLKGVDSTLKIQPAKLEDSAVYLCASSFGSEGTDTQYFGPGTRLTVL.

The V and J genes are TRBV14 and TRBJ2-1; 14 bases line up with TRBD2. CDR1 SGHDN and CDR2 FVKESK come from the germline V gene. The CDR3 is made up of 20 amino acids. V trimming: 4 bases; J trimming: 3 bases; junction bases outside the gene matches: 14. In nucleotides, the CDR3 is TGTGCCAGCAGCCCTTTGGGTTGGACTAGCGGGAGGTTAGGCTACAATGAGCAGTTCTTC. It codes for CASSPLGWTSGRLGYNEQFF.

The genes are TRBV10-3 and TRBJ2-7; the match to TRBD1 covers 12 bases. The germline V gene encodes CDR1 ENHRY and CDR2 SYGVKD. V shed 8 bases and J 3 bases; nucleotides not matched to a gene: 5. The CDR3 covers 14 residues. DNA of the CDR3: TGTGCCATCTCCGGGACAGGGGGCCTCTACGAGCAGTACTTC. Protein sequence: CAISGTGGLYEQYF.

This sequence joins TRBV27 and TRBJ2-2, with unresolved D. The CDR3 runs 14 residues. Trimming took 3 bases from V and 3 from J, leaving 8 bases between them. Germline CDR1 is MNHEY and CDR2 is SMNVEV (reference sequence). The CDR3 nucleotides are TGTGCCAGCAGTTTCCACGGTTACACCGGGGAGCTGTTTTTT. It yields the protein CASSFHGYTGELFF.

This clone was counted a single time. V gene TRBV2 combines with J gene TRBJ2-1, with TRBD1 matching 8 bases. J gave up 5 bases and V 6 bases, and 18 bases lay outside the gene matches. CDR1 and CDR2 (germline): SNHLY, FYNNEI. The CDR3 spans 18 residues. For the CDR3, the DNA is TGTGCCAGCAGAAAAGGGCAGGGGGCGCGTTATGGGCACAATGAGCAGTTCTTC. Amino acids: CASRKGQGARYGHNEQFF. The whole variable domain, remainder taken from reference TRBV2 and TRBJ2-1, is EPEVTQTPSHQVTQMGQEVILRCVPISNHLYFYWYRQILGQKVEFLVSFYNNEISEKSEIFDDQFSVERPDGSNFTLKIRSTKLEDSAMYFCASRKGQGARYGHNEQFFGPGTRLTVL.

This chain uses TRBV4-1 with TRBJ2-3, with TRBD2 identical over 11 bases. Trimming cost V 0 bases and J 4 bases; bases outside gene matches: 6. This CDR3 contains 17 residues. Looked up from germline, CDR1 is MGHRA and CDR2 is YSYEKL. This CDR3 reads CASSQDGTSGNPDTQYF. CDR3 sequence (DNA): TGCGCCAGCAGCCAAGATGGGACTAGCGGAAATCCAGATACGCAGTATTTT.

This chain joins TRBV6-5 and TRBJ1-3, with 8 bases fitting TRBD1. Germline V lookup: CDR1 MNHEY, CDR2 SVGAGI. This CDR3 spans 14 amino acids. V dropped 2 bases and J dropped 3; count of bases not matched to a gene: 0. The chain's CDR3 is CASSYGQGGNTIYF. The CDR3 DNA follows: TGTGCCAGCAGTTACGGACAGGGTGGAAACACCATATATTTT.

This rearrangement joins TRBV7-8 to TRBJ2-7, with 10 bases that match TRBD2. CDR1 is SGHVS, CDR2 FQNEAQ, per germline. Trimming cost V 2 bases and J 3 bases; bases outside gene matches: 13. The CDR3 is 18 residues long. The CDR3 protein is CASSLYRTSGLGDYEQYF. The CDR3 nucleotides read TGTGCCAGCAGCTTATACAGGACTAGCGGTCTAGGGGACTACGAGCAGTACTTC.

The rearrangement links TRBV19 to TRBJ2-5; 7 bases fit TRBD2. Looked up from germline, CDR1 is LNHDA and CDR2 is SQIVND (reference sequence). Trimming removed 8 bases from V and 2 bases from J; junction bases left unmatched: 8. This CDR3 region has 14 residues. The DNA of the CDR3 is TGTGCCAGTTCGGTGATGGGGGGGCAAGAGACCCAGTACTTC. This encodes CASSVMGGQETQYF. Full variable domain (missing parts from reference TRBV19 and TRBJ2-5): DGGITQSPKYLFRKEGQNVTLSCEQNLNHDAMYWYRQDPGQGLRLIYYSQIVNDFQKGDIAEGYSVSREKKESFPLTVTSAQKNPTAFYLCASSVMGGQETQYFGPGTRLLVL.

The CDR3 bases are TGTGCCTGGAGTGTAGGGCAGGGGGCATTAACTGAAGCTTTCTTT. This translates into CAWSVGQGALTEAFF. The chain employs TRBV30 and TRBJ1-1; TRBD1 matches 8 bases. The V and J ends lost 0 bases and 5 bases, in that order; junction bases with no gene match: 8. From germline, CDR1 is GTSNPN and CDR2 SVGIG (reference sequence). The CDR3 length is 15 residues. Based on the CDR3 plus reference TRBV30 and TRBJ1-1, the full variable domain is SQTIHQWPATLVQPVGSPLSLECTVEGTSNPNLYWYRQAAGRGLQLLFYSVGIGQISSEVPQNLSASRPQDRQFILSSKKLLLSDSGFYLCAWSVGQGALTEAFFGQGTRLTVV.

The CDR3 protein is CATSAGGAYEQYF. For the CDR3, the DNA is TGTGCCACCAGTGCGGGGGGAGCCTACGAGCAGTACTTC. The chain has TRBV24-1 and TRBJ2-7, with TRBD2 matching 7 bases. The CDR3 length is 13 residues. With V trimmed by 5 bases and J by 2 bases, 2 bases remained unmatched. Germline CDR1 and CDR2: KGHDR and SFDVKD.

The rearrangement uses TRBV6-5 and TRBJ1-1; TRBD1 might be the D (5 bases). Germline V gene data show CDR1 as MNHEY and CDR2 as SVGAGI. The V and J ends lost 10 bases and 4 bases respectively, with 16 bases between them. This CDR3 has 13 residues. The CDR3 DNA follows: TGTGCCACAGGATTTGGGGGGAGCACTGAAGCTTTCTTT. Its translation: CATGFGGSTEAFF.

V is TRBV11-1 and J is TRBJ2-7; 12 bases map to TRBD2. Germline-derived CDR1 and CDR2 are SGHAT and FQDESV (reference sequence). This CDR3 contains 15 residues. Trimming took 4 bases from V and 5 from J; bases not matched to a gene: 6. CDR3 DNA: TGTGCCAGCAGCTCGACGGGACTAGCGGGTAACGAGCAGTACTTC. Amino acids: CASSSTGLAGNEQYF.

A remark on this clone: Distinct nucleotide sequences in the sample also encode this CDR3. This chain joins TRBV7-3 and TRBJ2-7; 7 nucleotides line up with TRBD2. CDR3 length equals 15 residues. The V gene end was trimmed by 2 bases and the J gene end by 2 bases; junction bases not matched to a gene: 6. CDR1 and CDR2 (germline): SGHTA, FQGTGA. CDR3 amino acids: CASSLGAGVTYEQYF. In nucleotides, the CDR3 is TGTGCCAGCAGCTTAGGGGCGGGAGTAACCTACGAGCAGTACTTC.

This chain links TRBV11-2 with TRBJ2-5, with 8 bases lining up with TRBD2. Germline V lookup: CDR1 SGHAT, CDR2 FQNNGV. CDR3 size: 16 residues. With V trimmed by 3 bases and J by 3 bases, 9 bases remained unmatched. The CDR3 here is CASSFRTSGIKETQYF. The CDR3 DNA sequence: TGTGCCAGCAGCTTTAGAACTAGCGGAATTAAAGAGACCCAGTACTTC.

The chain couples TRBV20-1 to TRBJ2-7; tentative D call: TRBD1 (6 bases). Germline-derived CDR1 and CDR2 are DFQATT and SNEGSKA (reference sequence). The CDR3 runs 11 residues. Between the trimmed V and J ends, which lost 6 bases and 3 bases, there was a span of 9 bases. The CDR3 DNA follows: TGCAGTGCCCTGACAGGCTACGAGCAGTACTTC. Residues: CSALTGYEQYF.

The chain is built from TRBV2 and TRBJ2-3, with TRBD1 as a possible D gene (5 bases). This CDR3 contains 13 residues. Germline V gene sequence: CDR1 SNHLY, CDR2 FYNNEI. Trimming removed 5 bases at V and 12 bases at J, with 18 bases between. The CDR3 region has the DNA TGTGCCAGCAGTCCAGAAATAAGACAGTCTCAGTATTTT. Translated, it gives CASSPEIRQSQYF.

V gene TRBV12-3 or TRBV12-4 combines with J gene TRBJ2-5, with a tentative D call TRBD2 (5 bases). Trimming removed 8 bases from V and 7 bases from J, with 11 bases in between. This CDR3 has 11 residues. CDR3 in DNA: TGTGCCAGCCAAACGGCGGGGACCCAGTACTTC. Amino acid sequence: CASQTAGTQYF.

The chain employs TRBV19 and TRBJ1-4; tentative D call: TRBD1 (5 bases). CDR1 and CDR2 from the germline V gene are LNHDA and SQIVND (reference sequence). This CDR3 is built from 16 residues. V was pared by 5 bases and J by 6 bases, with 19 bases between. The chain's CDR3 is CASSSRAGQGDEKLFF. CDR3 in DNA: TGTGCCAGTAGTTCCAGGGCAGGGCAAGGAGATGAAAAACTGTTTTTT.

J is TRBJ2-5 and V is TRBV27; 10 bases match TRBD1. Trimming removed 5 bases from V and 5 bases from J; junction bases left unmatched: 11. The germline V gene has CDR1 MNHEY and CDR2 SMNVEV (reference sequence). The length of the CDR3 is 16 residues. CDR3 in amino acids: CASSPWGQGSGETQYF. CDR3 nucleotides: TGTGCCAGCAGTCCCTGGGGACAGGGGAGTGGGGAGACCCAGTACTTC.

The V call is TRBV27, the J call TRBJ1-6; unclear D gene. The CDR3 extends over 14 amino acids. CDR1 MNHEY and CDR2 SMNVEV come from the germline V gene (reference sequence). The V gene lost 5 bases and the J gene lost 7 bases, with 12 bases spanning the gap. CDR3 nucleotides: TGTGCCAGCAGTCCGGTGTACGCAAATTCACCCCTCCACTTT. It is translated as CASSPVYANSPLHF.

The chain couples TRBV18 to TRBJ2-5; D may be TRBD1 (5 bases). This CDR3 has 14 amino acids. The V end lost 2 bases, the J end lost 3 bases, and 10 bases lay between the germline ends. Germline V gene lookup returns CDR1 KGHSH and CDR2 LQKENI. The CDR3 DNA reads TGTGCCAGCTCACCATCTGGCAGGGAAGAGACCCAGTACTTC. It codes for CASSPSGREETQYF.

CDR3 in amino acids: CASSQNSGRNQPQHF. The CDR3 DNA reads as TGCGCCAGCAGCCAGAACAGTGGGAGGAATCAGCCCCAGCATTTT. The chain recombines TRBV4-3 with TRBJ1-5; D gene unclear. Germline V CDR1 and CDR2: LGHNA, YSLEER. CDR3 length: 15 amino acids. V lost 3 bases to trimming and J lost 4 bases, with 13 bases between them.

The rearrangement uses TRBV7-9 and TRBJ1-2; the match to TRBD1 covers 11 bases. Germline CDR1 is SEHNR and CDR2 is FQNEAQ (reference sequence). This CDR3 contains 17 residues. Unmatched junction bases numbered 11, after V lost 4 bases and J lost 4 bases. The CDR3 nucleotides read TGTGCCAGCAGCTCTCCGGGACAGGGGGAGTGGGCCTATGGCTACACCTTC. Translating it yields CASSSPGQGEWAYGYTF.